These 15 T cell receptor beta chains came from one sample sequenced in a study of Graves' ophthalmopathy and Graves' hyperthyroidism. From RNA, the CDR3 regions of TCR beta chains were amplified and sequenced. The first round was an RT-PCR with HTBI primers, and the second round was a multiplex PCR. TCRdb itself ran the multiplex PCR reads through MiXCR, one entry per CDR3 protein. The sample lists hundreds of thousands of distinct CDR3 sequences; over 40% were seen once. Material: peripheral blood. The receptor set was obtained from an adult man with Graves' ophthalmopathy.

As concerns this clonotype: A read error may be the cause here, since a much bigger clone is one base away. This chain uses TRBV7-2 with TRBJ2-7; weak D call: TRBD2 (7 bases). The CDR3 consists of 14 residues. Germline V lookup: CDR1 SGHTA, CDR2 FQGNSA. The CDR3 region has the DNA TGTGCCAGCAGCCCTTTTAGGGGGGACTACGAGCGGTACTTC. It encodes CASSPFRGDYERYF.

This clonotype was observed many times. The rearrangement links TRBV2 to TRBJ1-1; D gene ambiguous. Germline CDR1 is SNHLY and CDR2 is FYNNEI. This CDR3 has 10 residues. V was pared by 7 bases and J by 5 bases, with 5 bases between. The CDR3 region has the DNA TGTGCCAGCATGGGGACTGAAGCTTTCTTT. Translation gives CASMGTEAFF.

This clonotype has ten or more counts. The chain joins TRBV12-3 or TRBV12-4 to TRBJ1-5; D not certain. The CDR3 has 13 amino acids. Trimming cost V 3 bases and J 1 base, with 4 bases left between them. CDR3 region: CASSFGSNQPQHF. The CDR3 nucleotides read TGTGCCAGCAGTTTTGGGAGCAATCAGCCCCAGCATTTT.

V is TRBV25-1 and J is TRBJ1-5; tentative D call: TRBD1 (6 bases). With 4 bases removed from V and 5 bases from J, the gap between germline ends came to 9 bases. CDR3 length equals 13 residues. Germline loops: CDR1 MGHDK, CDR2 SYGVNS. Here the CDR3 DNA reads TGTGCCAGCAGTGGAGCAGGGGATCAGCCCCAGCATTTT. Its protein product is CASSGAGDQPQHF.

In its sample, this clonotype was seen many times. The V and J genes are TRBV13 and TRBJ2-5, with D tentatively TRBD2 (6 bases). V dropped 5 bases and J dropped 5 bases, with 12 bases sitting between them. Germline CDR1 reads PRHDT; CDR2 reads FYEKMQ (reference sequence). The CDR3 consists of 13 residues. CDR3 bases: TGTGCCAGCAGCCATAGCGGCTGGGAGACCCAGTACTTC. Translating it yields CASSHSGWETQYF.

A few counts support this clonotype. The chain has TRBV12-3 or TRBV12-4 and TRBJ2-5; 8 positions agree with TRBD2. The CDR3 loop spans 16 amino acids. With V trimmed by 4 bases and J by 5 bases, 12 bases remained unmatched. The CDR3 is CASSSSGTSLPETQYF. CDR3 coding DNA: TGTGCCAGCAGTTCCTCCGGGACTAGTCTGCCTGAGACCCAGTACTTC.

Here the CDR3 reads CASSDSLSEQYF. CDR3 DNA sequence: TGTGCCAGCAGCGACAGCCTCTCCGAGCAGTACTTC. The rearrangement uses TRBV25-1 and TRBJ2-7; weak D call: TRBD1 (5 bases). Germline lookup yields CDR1 MGHDK and CDR2 SYGVNS. Trimming removed 6 bases at V and 6 bases at J, with 12 bases between. The CDR3 loop spans 12 amino acids.

The CDR3 loop is CATSRDRELMNTEAFF. The CDR3 coding sequence is TGTGCCACCAGCAGGGACAGGGAATTAATGAACACTGAAGCTTTCTTT. V gene TRBV15 combines with J gene TRBJ1-1; TRBD1 agrees at 8 bases. Germline-derived CDR1 and CDR2 are LNHNV and YYDKDF (reference sequence). Losses at the gene ends were 3 bases for V and 0 bases for J; bases not matched to a gene: 6. The CDR3 length is 16 residues. The full variable domain, completed using reference TRBV15 and TRBJ1-1, is DAMVIQNPRYQVTQFGKPVTLSCSQTLNHNVMYWYQQKSSQAPKLLFHYYDKDFNNEADTPDNFQSRRPNTSFCFLDIRSPGLGDTAMYLCATSRDRELMNTEAFFGQGTRLTVV.

The chain links TRBV29-1 to TRBJ1-2; D may be TRBD1 (6 bases). V was pared by 4 bases and J by 4 bases, with 10 bases between. Germline CDR1 reads SQVTM; CDR2 reads ANQGSEA. The CDR3 covers 12 residues. The CDR3 protein is CSVAGAGYGYTF. In DNA, the CDR3 is TGCAGCGTTGCAGGGGCCGGCTATGGCTACACCTTC.

This clonotype was detected a few times. Mismatch with germline at one junction end may stem from a read error. The rearrangement links TRBV10-3 to TRBJ2-5; 9 bases are a match to TRBD2. Germline loops: CDR1 ENHRY, CDR2 SYGVKD. The CDR3 length is 17 residues. CDR3 in amino acids: CASSYSPAGGAWETQYF. In DNA form, the CDR3 reads TGTGCCAGCAGTTATTCCCCAGCGGGAGGAGCTTGGGAGACCCAGTACTTC.

CDR3 region: CATSAKGPFGYTF. CDR3 DNA: TGTGCCACCAGTGCTAAGGGCCCTTTTGGCTACACCTTC. The chain has TRBV24-1 and TRBJ1-2; D not resolved. This CDR3 has 13 amino acids. V was pared by 5 bases and J by 7 bases, with 13 bases between. Germline V CDR1 and CDR2: KGHDR, SFDVKD.

This clonotype has a handful of counts. The V gene is TRBV9, the J gene TRBJ2-7; D not certain. The CDR3 sequence is 15 residues long. Germline assignment: CDR1 SGDLS and CDR2 YYNGEE. The germline V and J ends were trimmed by 4 bases and 2 bases, with 16 bases remaining between them. The CDR3 loop reads CASSQDSVSTYEQYF. The CDR3, as DNA: TGTGCCAGCAGCCAAGATTCGGTAAGCACCTACGAGCAGTACTTC.

The chain links TRBV20-1 to TRBJ2-7; 9 positions match TRBD2. Trimming took 5 bases from V and 5 from J; bases not matched to a gene: 7. The CDR3 length is 13 residues. Germline values: CDR1 DFQATT, CDR2 SNEGSKA (reference sequence). The CDR3 loop reads CSALRGRGDEQYF. In nucleotides, the CDR3 is TGCAGTGCTCTCCGCGGGAGGGGAGACGAGCAGTACTTC.

This clonotype appeared once. This chain connects TRBV11-1 to TRBJ1-2; D might be TRBD1 (5 bases). Trimming removed 2 bases at V and 5 bases at J, with 12 bases between. The germline gives CDR1 SGHAT, CDR2 FQDESV (reference sequence). This CDR3 is 14 amino acids long. The CDR3 bases are TGTGCCAGCAGCTTATCGTCAGGGAATTATGGCTACACCTTC. Protein sequence: CASSLSSGNYGYTF. Variable domain in full (rest from reference TRBV11-1 and TRBJ1-2): EAEVAQSPRYKITEKSQAVAFWCDPISGHATLYWYRQILGQGPELLVQFQDESVVDDSQLPKDRFSAERLKGVDSTLKIQPAELGDSAMYLCASSLSSGNYGYTFGSGTRLTVV.

The chain couples TRBV2 to TRBJ1-4, with 7 bases lining up with TRBD1. Per the germline V gene, CDR1 is SNHLY and CDR2 is FYNNEI. The CDR3 is made up of 14 amino acids. With 5 bases clipped from V and 7 bases from J, the junction kept 7 bases outside the gene matches. CDR3 loop: CASSPQGRSEKLFF. The DNA of the CDR3 is TGTGCCAGCAGTCCACAGGGGAGGAGTGAAAAACTGTTTTTT.